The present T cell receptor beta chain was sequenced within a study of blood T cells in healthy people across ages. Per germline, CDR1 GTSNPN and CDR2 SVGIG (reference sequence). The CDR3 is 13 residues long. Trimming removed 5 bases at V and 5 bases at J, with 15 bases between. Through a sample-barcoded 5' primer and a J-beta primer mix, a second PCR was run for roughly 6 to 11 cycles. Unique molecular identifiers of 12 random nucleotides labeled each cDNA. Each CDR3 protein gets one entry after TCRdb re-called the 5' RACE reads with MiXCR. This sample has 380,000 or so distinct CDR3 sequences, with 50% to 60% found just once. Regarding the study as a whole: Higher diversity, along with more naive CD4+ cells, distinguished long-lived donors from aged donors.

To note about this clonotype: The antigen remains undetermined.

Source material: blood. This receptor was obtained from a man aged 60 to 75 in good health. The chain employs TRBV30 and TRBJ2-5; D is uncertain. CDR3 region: CAWSLRLAETQYF. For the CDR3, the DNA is TGTGCCTGGTCCCTGAGACTTGCGGAGACCCAGTACTTC.